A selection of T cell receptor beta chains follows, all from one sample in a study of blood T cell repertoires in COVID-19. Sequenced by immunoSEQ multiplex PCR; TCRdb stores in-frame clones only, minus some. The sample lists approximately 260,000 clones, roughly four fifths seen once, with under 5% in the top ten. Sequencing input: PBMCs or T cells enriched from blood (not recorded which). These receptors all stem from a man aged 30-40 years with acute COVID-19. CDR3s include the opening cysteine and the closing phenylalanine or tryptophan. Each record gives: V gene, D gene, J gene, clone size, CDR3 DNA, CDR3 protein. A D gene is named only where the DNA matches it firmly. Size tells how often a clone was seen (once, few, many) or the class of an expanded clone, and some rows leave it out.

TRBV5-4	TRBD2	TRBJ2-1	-	TGTGCCAGCAGCTTAGGGACTAGCGGGGTTGGGCAGTTCTTC	CASSLGTSGVGQFF
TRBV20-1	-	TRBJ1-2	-	TGCAGTGCCACAGGTTCTTATGGCTACACCTTC	CSATGSYGYTF
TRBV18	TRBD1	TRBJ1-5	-	TGTGCCAGCTCACCTAGCGACAGGGACAATCAGCCCCAGCATTTT	CASSPSDRDNQPQHF
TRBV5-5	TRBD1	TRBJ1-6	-	TGTGCCAGCAGCTTGCAAGGGGACAGAGGGAATTCACCCCTCCACTTT	CASSLQGDRGNSPLHF
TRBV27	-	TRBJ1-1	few	TGTGCCAGCATAGAGAACACTGAAGCTTTCTTT	CASIENTEAFF
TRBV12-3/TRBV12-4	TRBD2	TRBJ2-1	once	TGTGCCAGCAGTTTGGGACTACCAGAGCAGTTCTTC	CASSLGLPEQFF
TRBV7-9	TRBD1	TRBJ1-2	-	TGTGCCAGCAGCCCCGGGACAGGGACGGATGGCTACACCTTC	CASSPGTGTDGYTF
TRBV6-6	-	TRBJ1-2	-	TGTGCCAGCAGTTACTCGAGTAGGTCGGGGTTGGATGGCTACACCTTC	CASSYSSRSGLDGYTF
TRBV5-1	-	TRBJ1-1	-	TGCGCCAGCAGTCGGGACACTATTAGCTCAGCTTTCTTT	CASSRDTISSAFF
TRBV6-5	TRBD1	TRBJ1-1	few	TGTGCCAGCATTCGGGGACAGACGAACACTGAAGCTTTCTTT	CASIRGQTNTEAFF
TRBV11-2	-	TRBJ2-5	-	TGTGCCAGCAGCTCTTCGGGACTCCAAGAGACCCAGTACTTC	CASSSSGLQETQYF
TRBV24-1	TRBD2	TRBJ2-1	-	TGTGCCACCAGTGATGCCCGCACGACTAGCTATGAGCAGTTCTTC	CATSDARTTSYEQFF
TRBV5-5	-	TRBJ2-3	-	TGTGCCAGCAGCTTGACAAGTCCAGATACGCAGTATTTT	CASSLTSPDTQYF
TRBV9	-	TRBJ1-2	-	TGTGCCAGCAGCGTCGAGGGCTATGGCTACACCTTC	CASSVEGYGYTF
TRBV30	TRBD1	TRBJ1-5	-	TGTGCCTGGTCACGGACAGGGTTTAGCAATCAGCCCCAGCATTTT	CAWSRTGFSNQPQHF
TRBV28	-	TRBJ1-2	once	TGTGCCAGCAGGACCCTCAGGACAGCACACTATGGCTACACCTTC	CASRTLRTAHYGYTF
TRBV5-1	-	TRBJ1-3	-	TGCGCCAGCAGCTTGGAAGGGCTGGGGGGCTCTGGAAACACCATATATTTT	CASSLEGLGGSGNTIYF
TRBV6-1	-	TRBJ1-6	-	TGTGCCAGCAGTGATTTAGGGAGAGATTCACCCCTCCACTTT	CASSDLGRDSPLHF
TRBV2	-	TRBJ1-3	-	TGTGCCAGCAGTGAAGGGCAGGCCCGCTCTGGAAACACCATATATTTT	CASSEGQARSGNTIYF
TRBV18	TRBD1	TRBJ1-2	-	TGTGCCAGCTCAGGCTTACAGGGGAACTATGGCTACACCTTC	CASSGLQGNYGYTF
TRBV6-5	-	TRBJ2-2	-	TGTGCCAGCAGTATTTCAGGGGCACAGGGAGTGCTGTTTTTT	CASSISGAQGVLFF
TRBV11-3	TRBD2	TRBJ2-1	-	TGTGCCAGCAGCGACAAACTAGCGGGAGTAGGCAATGAGCAGTTCTTC	CASSDKLAGVGNEQFF
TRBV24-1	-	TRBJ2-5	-	TGTGCCACCAGTGAGTGGGGTCGGCAGGGTATGTCGGAGACCCAGTACTTC	CATSEWGRQGMSETQYF
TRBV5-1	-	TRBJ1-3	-	TGTGCCAGCAGCTTGGCGGGGATTGGTGGCGGAAACACCATATATTTT	CASSLAGIGGGNTIYF
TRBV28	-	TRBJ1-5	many	TGTGCCAGCAGCCCTGTGTTAAATCAGCCCCAGCATTTT	CASSPVLNQPQHF
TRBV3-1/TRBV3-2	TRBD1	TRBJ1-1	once	TGTGCCAGCAGCCACGGGACAGGGGAAGCTTTCTTT	CASSHGTGEAFF
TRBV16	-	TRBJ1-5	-	TGTGCCAGCAGCGTTGAGGGAAGGCAGCCCCAGCATTTT	CASSVEGRQPQHF